Shown below are 26 T cell receptor beta chains from a single sample sequenced in a study of neurological immune-mediated disorders. TCRdb reprocessed the 5' RACE reads with MiXCR, giving one entry per CDR3 protein. The table lists about 15,000 distinct CDR3 sequences, around 3.4% of them singletons. The sample was CD8+ T cells from blood. The receptors originated from a woman in her thirties or forties in good health.

This clonotype was seen at least ten times. This chain joins TRBV6-2 or TRBV6-3 and TRBJ2-1; 16 positions agree with TRBD2. The V segment lost 5 bases and the J segment 7 bases; nucleotides outside the gene matches: 5. The germline CDR1 and CDR2 sequences are MNHEY and SVGEGT. The CDR3 has 16 amino acids. The CDR3 here is CASSLGTSGRANEQFF. CDR3 bases: TGTGCCAGCAGTCTGGGGACTAGCGGGAGGGCAAATGAGCAGTTCTTC.

At least ten counts were recorded for this clonotype. J is TRBJ2-2 and V is TRBV20-1; 7 bases line up with TRBD2. The ends lost 2 bases at V and 3 bases at J; junction bases unmatched: 3. The CDR3 loop spans 14 amino acids. CDR1 is DFQATT, CDR2 SNEGSKA, per germline (reference sequence). CDR3 DNA sequence: TGCAGTGCTAGACTAGCGGATCACACCGGGGAGCTGTTTTTT. Residues: CSARLADHTGELFF.

This clonotype appeared many times. This chain connects TRBV6-6 to TRBJ2-1, with D maybe TRBD2 (5 bases). The CDR3 runs to 16 residues. Trimming removed 3 bases at V and 5 bases at J, with 17 bases between. Germline loops: CDR1 MNHNY, CDR2 SVGAGI (reference sequence). CDR3 sequence reads: CASSYLSSPQHNEQFF. CDR3 sequence (DNA): TGTGCCAGCAGTTATTTGTCTAGCCCCCAGCACAATGAGCAGTTCTTC.

This clonotype was counted ten times or more. V gene TRBV20-1 combines with J gene TRBJ1-2, with D unresolved. The CDR3 has 10 amino acids. Deletions cut 5 bases from V and 6 bases from J, with 7 bases between. CDR1 is DFQATT, CDR2 SNEGSKA, per germline (reference sequence). The CDR3 region has the DNA TGCAGTGCTTGGTGGGATGGCTACACCTTC. Protein sequence: CSAWWDGYTF.

This clonotype was counted at least ten times. This chain uses TRBV27 with TRBJ2-4, with D perhaps matching TRBD1 or TRBD2 (5 bases each). The CDR3 has 16 amino acids. CDR1 MNHEY and CDR2 SMNVEV come from the germline V gene (reference sequence). V dropped 10 bases and J dropped 0 bases, with 19 bases sitting between them. The CDR3 nucleotides read TGTGCCACCCGGATGAGGGGCCGGCTAGCCAAAAACATTCAGTACTTC. Translated: CATRMRGRLAKNIQYF.

At least ten counts were recorded for this clonotype. The V and J genes are TRBV7-2 and TRBJ2-3; no firm D call. With 5 bases removed from V and 3 bases from J, the gap between germline ends came to 12 bases. This CDR3 is 14 amino acids long. Germline-derived CDR1 and CDR2 are SGHTA and FQGNSA. CDR3 sequence reads: CASSLNTRTDTQYF. In DNA form, the CDR3 reads TGTGCCAGCAGCCTTAATACTCGGACAGATACGCAGTATTTT.

This clonotype has a count of ten or more. The V call is TRBV5-5, the J call TRBJ2-2, with TRBD1 matching over 7 bases. Germline V gives CDR1 SGHKS, CDR2 YYEKEE (reference sequence). Losses at the gene ends were 0 bases for V and 2 bases for J; bases not matched to a gene: 1. The CDR3 contains 15 residues. The chain's CDR3 is CASSLGTGNTGELFF. Written as DNA, the CDR3 is TGTGCCAGCAGCTTGGGGACAGGTAACACCGGGGAGCTGTTTTTT. Full variable domain (missing parts from reference TRBV5-5 and TRBJ2-2): DAGVTQSPTHLIKTRGQQVTLRCSPISGHKSVSWYQQVLGQGPQFIFQYYEKEERGRGNFPDRFSARQFPNYSSELNVNALLLGDSALYLCASSLGTGNTGELFFGEGSRLTVL.

Many counts were recorded for this clonotype. The rearrangement uses TRBV27 and TRBJ2-2, with D possibly TRBD1 on 7 matching bases. The V and J ends lost 2 bases and 3 bases respectively, with 10 bases between them. The germline CDR1 and CDR2 sequences are MNHEY and SMNVEV (reference sequence). This CDR3 has 15 amino acids. CDR3: CASSLGGGYTGELFF. The CDR3 region has the DNA TGTGCCAGCAGTTTAGGAGGGGGCTACACCGGGGAGCTGTTTTTT.

This clonotype is labeled as medium-sized. J is TRBJ2-7 and V is TRBV7-6, with a tentative D call TRBD2 (5 bases). V shed 2 bases and J shed 0 bases, with 8 bases lying between them. The CDR3 contains 14 residues. CDR1 is SGHVS, CDR2 FNYEAQ, per germline. The CDR3: CASSLRESSYEQYF. CDR3 in DNA: TGTGCCAGCAGCTTAAGGGAGAGCTCCTACGAGCAGTACTTC.

A word on this clonotype: With a much larger clone just one base away, this may be a read error. V gene TRBV27 combines with J gene TRBJ2-5; D is possibly TRBD2 (5 bases). Germline V lookup: CDR1 MNHEY, CDR2 SMNVEV (reference sequence). The CDR3 has 14 amino acids. The CDR3 region has the DNA TGTGTCAGCAGCACCCTGGAGCGGCAAGAGACCCAGTACTTC. As protein: CVSSTLERQETQYF.

This clonotype was found many times. The J gene is TRBJ2-1, the V gene TRBV12-3 or TRBV12-4; TRBD2 matches 11 bases. The CDR3 sequence is 16 residues long. V trimming: 3 bases; J trimming: 5 bases; junction bases outside the gene matches: 6. CDR3 in amino acids: CASSLITSGRDNEQFF. In nucleotides, the CDR3 is TGTGCCAGCAGTTTGATTACTAGCGGGAGAGACAATGAGCAGTTCTTC.

On this clonotype itself: A much larger clone sits a single nucleotide away, making a read error possible. The CDR3 is CASRRGKETQYF. For the CDR3, the DNA is TGTGCCAGCAGGCGGGGGAAAGAGACCCAGTACTTC. V usage is TRBV3-1 and J usage is TRBJ2-5; 7 bases line up with TRBD2. J lost 3 bases, V lost 6 bases, and 1 base had no gene match. This CDR3 has 12 amino acids. Per the germline V gene, CDR1 is LGHDT and CDR2 is YNNKEL (reference sequence).

This clonotype was seen ten or more times. This chain uses TRBV20-1 with TRBJ1-6; D call uncertain. Germline V CDR1 and CDR2: DFQATT, SNEGSKA (reference sequence). Trimming took 0 bases from V and 13 from J, leaving 7 bases between them. CDR3 length: 11 amino acids. Written as DNA, the CDR3 is TGCAGTGCTAGAGATGGCTACCCCCTCCACTTT. It is translated as CSARDGYPLHF.

This clonotype was counted ten times or more. This chain joins TRBV5-6 and TRBJ1-2; D remains ambiguous. Deletions cut 2 bases from V and 4 bases from J, with 9 bases between. This CDR3 spans 13 amino acids. Germline-derived CDR1 and CDR2 are SGHDT and YYEEEE. CDR3 nucleotides: TGTGCCAGCAGCTTAACCCGGCGCTATGGCTACACCTTC. This gives the protein CASSLTRRYGYTF.

This clonotype appeared many times. V and J are TRBV7-9 and TRBJ2-1; the match to TRBD2 covers 8 bases. The germline CDR1 and CDR2 sequences are SEHNR and FQNEAQ (reference sequence). The CDR3 is made up of 15 amino acids. Losses at the gene ends were 3 bases for V and 8 bases for J; bases not matched to a gene: 9. CDR3 amino acids: CASSFALAEYDEQFF. The CDR3 region has the DNA TGTGCCAGCAGCTTTGCACTAGCGGAGTACGATGAGCAGTTCTTC.

This clonotype has at least ten counts. The V gene is TRBV28, the J gene TRBJ1-2; 8 positions match TRBD1. Germline CDR1 is MDHEN and CDR2 is SYDVKM. The CDR3 runs 18 residues. V lost 5 bases to trimming and J lost 4 bases; unmatched junction nucleotides: 18. The CDR3 reads CASSPIPGTGFLVYGYTF. Written as DNA, the CDR3 is TGTGCCAGCAGTCCTATCCCCGGGACAGGTTTTCTAGTCTATGGCTACACCTTC.

This clonotype was picked up many times. The genes are TRBV7-2 and TRBJ1-5, with unresolved D. CDR1 SGHTA and CDR2 FQGNSA come from the germline V gene. The V end lost 5 bases, the J end lost 5 bases, and 10 bases lay between the germline ends. This CDR3 contains 13 residues. The CDR3 region has the DNA TGTGCCAGCAGCCCGACCCTTGATCAGCCCCAGCATTTT. Translating gives CASSPTLDQPQHF.

This clonotype was seen repeatedly, ten times or more. V gene TRBV29-1 combines with J gene TRBJ2-3; 7 nucleotides align to TRBD2. After removal of 6 bases from V and 4 bases from J, the junction contained 16 bases not matched to a gene. This CDR3 is 16 amino acids long. Germline V gene lookup returns CDR1 SQVTM and CDR2 ANQGSEA. In DNA form, the CDR3 reads TGCAGCGTCGCCGGACTAGGAGATATGATCGCAGATACGCAGTATTTT. It codes for CSVAGLGDMIADTQYF.

This clonotype was seen at least ten times. This chain uses TRBV24-1 with TRBJ2-1, with 9 bases aligning to TRBD1. After removal of 4 bases from V and 9 bases from J, the junction contained 6 bases not matched to a gene. Germline lookup yields CDR1 KGHDR and CDR2 SFDVKD. This CDR3 spans 14 amino acids. The DNA for the CDR3 is TGTGCCACCAGTGACACGGGACAGGGAAGTGAGCAGTTCTTC. It specifies CATSDTGQGSEQFF.

The CDR3 DNA reads TGCGCCAGCAGAGAAGGGAGGGCCTCCTACGAGCAGTACTTC. This encodes CASREGRASYEQYF. This chain joins TRBV5-1 and TRBJ2-7, with 7 bases identical to TRBD2. This CDR3 contains 14 residues. Trimming cost V 5 bases and J 0 bases; bases outside gene matches: 5. The V gene's germline CDR1 is SGHRS and CDR2 YFSETQ.

This clonotype was observed at least ten times. The chain links TRBV28 to TRBJ1-1, with 8 bases that match TRBD1. This CDR3 comprises 16 residues. V shed 5 bases and J 7 bases; nucleotides not matched to a gene: 15. Germline CDR1 reads MDHEN; CDR2 reads SYDVKM. The CDR3 region has the DNA TGTGCCAGCAGTGATAGTCCCAGGGGGCTAAACTTTGAAGCTTTCTTT. Its translation: CASSDSPRGLNFEAFF.

This clonotype was counted at least ten times. This chain joins TRBV12-3 or TRBV12-4 and TRBJ1-1; 7 positions match TRBD1. Trimming at V came to 4 bases and at J to 1 base, leaving 15 bases not matched to a gene. CDR3 size: 18 residues. The CDR3 nucleotides read TGTGCCAGCAGTTCTCTAGGCCTCACGGGGACAGCGAACACTGAAGCTTTCTTT. Its protein product is CASSSLGLTGTANTEAFF.

The table lists this clonotype with many counts. J is TRBJ2-7 and V is TRBV28; 7 nucleotides agree with TRBD1. Germline-derived CDR1 and CDR2 are MDHEN and SYDVKM. The CDR3 is 16 amino acids. V trimming: 1 base; J trimming: 3 bases; junction bases outside the gene matches: 9. CDR3 region: CASSLFRETGNYEQYF. The CDR3 DNA follows: TGTGCCAGCAGTTTATTTCGCGAGACAGGGAACTACGAGCAGTACTTC.

This clonotype was seen repeatedly, ten times or more. The chain carries TRBV12-3 or TRBV12-4 and TRBJ1-1; D ambiguous. Trimming took off 6 bases at V and 1 base at J, with 12 bases between the two ends. The CDR3 totals 14 residues. In DNA, the CDR3 is TGTGCCAGCAGGAGTTCAGGAGAGAACACTGAAGCTTTCTTT. Its protein product is CASRSSGENTEAFF.

This clonotype has a count of ten or more. The CDR3 spells CASSSTSPSGANVLTF. CDR3 coding DNA: TGTGCCAGCAGTTCGACATCCCCGTCTGGGGCCAACGTCCTGACTTTC. The chain links TRBV27 to TRBJ2-6; no definite D call. Germline CDR1 reads MNHEY; CDR2 reads SMNVEV (reference sequence). The CDR3 loop spans 16 amino acids. V shed 4 bases and J shed 1 base, with 11 bases lying between them.

At least ten counts were recorded for this clonotype. The gene calls are TRBV7-8 and TRBJ2-7, with 9 bases identical to TRBD2. This CDR3 spans 15 amino acids. V shed 4 bases, J shed 3 bases, and the junction held 7 bases outside the gene matches. Germline V gene sequence: CDR1 SGHVS, CDR2 FQNEAQ. CDR3 region: CASSYAAGGLYEQYF. The DNA for the CDR3 is TGTGCCAGCAGCTACGCAGCGGGAGGTCTCTACGAGCAGTACTTC.